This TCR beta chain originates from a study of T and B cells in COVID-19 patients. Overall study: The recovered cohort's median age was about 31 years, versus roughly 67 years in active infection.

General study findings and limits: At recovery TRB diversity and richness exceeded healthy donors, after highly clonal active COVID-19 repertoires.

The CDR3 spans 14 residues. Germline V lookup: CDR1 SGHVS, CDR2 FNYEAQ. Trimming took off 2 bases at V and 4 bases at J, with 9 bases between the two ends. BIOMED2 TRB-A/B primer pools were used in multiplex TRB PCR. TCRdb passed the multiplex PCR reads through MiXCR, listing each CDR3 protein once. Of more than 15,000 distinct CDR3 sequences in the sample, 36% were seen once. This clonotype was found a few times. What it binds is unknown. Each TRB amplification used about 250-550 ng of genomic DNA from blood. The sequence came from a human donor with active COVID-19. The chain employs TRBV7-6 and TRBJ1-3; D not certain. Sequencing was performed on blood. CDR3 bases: TGTGCCAGCAGCTTAACCGTTGAGGGAAACACCATATATTTT. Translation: CASSLTVEGNTIYF.